A single sample gave rise to the 11 T cell receptor beta chains below, sequenced in a study of blood T cell repertoires in COVID-19. TCRdb keeps only in-frame clones here, not all; method: immunoSEQ multiplex PCR. The sample lists around 170,000 clones; more than 75% were seen once. Sequencing input: PBMCs or T cells enriched from blood (not recorded which). The receptors come from a woman in her fifties or sixties who had recovered from COVID-19.

The chain carries TRBV15 and TRBJ1-1, with 8 bases lining up with TRBD1. The length of the CDR3 is 15 residues. Germline V gene lookup returns CDR1 LNHNV and CDR2 YYDKDF (reference sequence). Trimming removed 0 bases from V and 2 bases from J; junction bases left unmatched: 2. The CDR3 DNA reads TGTGCCACCAGCAGAGACAGGGGGCCTAACACTGAAGCTTTCTTT. Translation gives CATSRDRGPNTEAFF.

This chain uses TRBV6-2 or TRBV6-3 with TRBJ2-7; no firm D call. The CDR3 consists of 12 residues. The germline V gene has CDR1 MNHEY and CDR2 SVGEGT. V lost 4 bases, J lost 2 bases, and 6 bases lay in between. The CDR3 spells CASSFPPYEQYF. In DNA, the CDR3 is TGTGCCAGCAGTTTTCCTCCCTACGAGCAGTACTTC.

The gene calls are TRBV10-2 and TRBJ2-1, with 10 nucleotides matching TRBD2. Germline CDR1 and CDR2: WSHSY and SAAADI. The V segment lost 7 bases and the J segment 3 bases; nucleotides outside the gene matches: 9. This CDR3 is 16 amino acids long. The CDR3 DNA reads TGCGCCAGCATGAGCGCTAGCGGGAGCAACTACAATGAGCAGTTCTTC. Protein sequence: CASMSASGSNYNEQFF.

CDR3 residues: CASSVVPENREYGYTF. The CDR3 nucleotides are TGTGCCAGCAGCGTAGTCCCGGAAAACAGGGAGTATGGCTACACCTTC. V gene TRBV9 combines with J gene TRBJ1-2; D might be TRBD1 (6 bases). The CDR3 is made up of 16 amino acids. Deletions cut 0 bases from V and 5 bases from J, with 17 bases between. Germline values: CDR1 SGDLS, CDR2 YYNGEE. The variable domain in full, completed from reference TRBV9 and TRBJ1-2, reads DSGVTQTPKHLITATGQRVTLRCSPRSGDLSVYWYQQSLDQGLQFLIQYYNGEERAKGNILERFSAQQFPDLHSELNLSSLELGDSALYFCASSVVPENREYGYTFGSGTRLTVV.

The chain recombines TRBV24-1 with TRBJ2-2, with D unclear. Trimming cost V 4 bases and J 9 bases, with 5 bases left between them. CDR1 KGHDR and CDR2 SFDVKD come from the germline V gene. This CDR3 contains 11 residues. CDR3 DNA: TGTGCCACCAGTGAGAGTCGGGAGCTGTTTTTT. This encodes CATSESRELFF.

The CDR3 DNA sequence: TGTGCCAGCAGTAGGGGCGGCAATCAGCCCCAGCATTTT. Its translation: CASSRGGNQPQHF. This rearrangement joins TRBV12-3 or TRBV12-4 to TRBJ1-5, with D perhaps matching TRBD1 (5 bases). This CDR3 region has 13 residues. V was trimmed by 5 bases and J by 2 bases, leaving 7 bases between them.

This chain links TRBV2 with TRBJ2-7; no clear D. The CDR3 runs 11 residues. Germline CDR1 reads SNHLY; CDR2 reads FYNNEI. Trimming removed 5 bases at V and 3 bases at J, with 5 bases between. CDR3 bases: TGTGCCAGCAGTTTAGTCTACGAGCAGTACTTC. This gives the protein CASSLVYEQYF.

The rearrangement uses TRBV27 and TRBJ1-1; tentatively, D is TRBD1 (6 bases). There are 15 residues in the CDR3. V was pared by 4 bases and J by 0 bases, with 12 bases between. Per germline, CDR1 MNHEY and CDR2 SMNVEV (reference sequence). The CDR3 loop is CASSSRGQVNTEAFF. The CDR3 coding sequence is TGTGCCAGCAGTTCGCGGGGGCAGGTGAACACTGAAGCTTTCTTT.

This clone was recorded a few times. In nucleotides, the CDR3 is TGTGCCAGCAGCTTGCGGGGGACCCCGACTGCCAATTCACCCCTCCACTTT. It yields the protein CASSLRGTPTANSPLHF. V is TRBV5-5 and J is TRBJ1-6, with TRBD1 as a possible D gene (5 bases). Germline V gives CDR1 SGHKS, CDR2 YYEKEE (reference sequence). The V end was cut by 1 base, the J end by 7 bases, with 18 bases between. CDR3 length: 17 amino acids.

J is TRBJ1-1 and V is TRBV5-1; 12 bases fit TRBD1. Germline V gene data show CDR1 as SGHRS and CDR2 as YFSETQ. V shed 4 bases and J 3 bases; nucleotides not matched to a gene: 13. This CDR3 comprises 18 residues. The CDR3 spells CASSKTPGQGAWYTEAFF. DNA for the CDR3: TGCGCCAGCAGCAAAACTCCGGGACAGGGGGCTTGGTACACTGAAGCTTTCTTT.

The genes are TRBV30 and TRBJ2-2, with a weak D call TRBD1 (6 bases). The CDR3 is made up of 14 amino acids. V was shortened by 0 bases and J by 8 bases, with 13 bases between the two germline ends. Per the germline V gene, CDR1 is GTSNPN and CDR2 is SVGIG (reference sequence). Here the CDR3 reads CAWSVGQGMGELFF. The CDR3 region has the DNA TGTGCCTGGAGTGTAGGGCAGGGGATGGGGGAGCTGTTTTTT.